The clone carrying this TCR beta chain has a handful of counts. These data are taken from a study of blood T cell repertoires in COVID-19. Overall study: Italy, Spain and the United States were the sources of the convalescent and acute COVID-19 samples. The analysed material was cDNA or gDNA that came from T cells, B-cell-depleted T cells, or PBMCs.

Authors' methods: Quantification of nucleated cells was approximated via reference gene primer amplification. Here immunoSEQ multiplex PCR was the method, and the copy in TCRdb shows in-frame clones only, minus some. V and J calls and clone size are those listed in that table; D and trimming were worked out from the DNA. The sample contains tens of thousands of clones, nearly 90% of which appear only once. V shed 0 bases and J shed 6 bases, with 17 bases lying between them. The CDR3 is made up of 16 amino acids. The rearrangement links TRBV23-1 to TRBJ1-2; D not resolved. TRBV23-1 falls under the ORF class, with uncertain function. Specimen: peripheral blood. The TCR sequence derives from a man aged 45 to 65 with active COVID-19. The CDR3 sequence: CASSQSGERAKDGYTF. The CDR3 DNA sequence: TGCGCCAGCAGTCAATCAGGCGAGAGGGCGAAGGATGGCTACACCTTC.